One TCR beta chain is described in this entry. Per the study methods: The assay estimated nucleated cells by amplifying reference gene primers. Here immunoSEQ multiplex PCR was the method, and the copy in TCRdb shows in-frame clones only, minus some. V and J calls and clone size are copied from that table; D and trimming were computed from the DNA. The table records around 120,000 clones, approximately 87% of them present only once. V was shortened by 3 bases and J by 3 bases, with 7 bases between the two germline ends. The CDR3 sequence is 14 residues long. Germline V lookup: CDR1 SGHNT, CDR2 YYREEE (reference sequence). These data are taken from a study of blood T cell repertoires in COVID-19. Study context: The origin of the acute and convalescent COVID-19 samples was the United States, Italy and Spain. Sources were T cells, B-cell-depleted T cells, or PBMCs; the material itself was cDNA or gDNA.

The source material was peripheral blood. The rearrangement links TRBV5-4 to TRBJ2-6; D remains unclear. The clonotype comes from a man between 65 and 79 years old who had recovered from COVID-19. CDR3 residues: CASSSPGGANVLTF. The CDR3 DNA follows: TGTGCCAGCAGCTCGCCGGGTGGGGCCAACGTCCTGACTTTC.